The rows below give T cell receptor beta chains drawn from one sample of a study of T cell changes during pregnancy in multiple sclerosis. Only in-frame clones appear in the TCRdb table, and some are missing; sequencing was by immunoSEQ multiplex PCR. The sample consists of 35,000 to 45,000 clones, 75% to 95% of them appearing once. Material: CD4+ T cells from peripheral blood mononuclear cells, obtained in the second trimester of pregnancy. All receptors derive from a female donor in good health, enrolled as a control in a pregnancy study. The CDR3 runs from the conserved cysteine through the conserved F or W. A D gene is named only where the DNA matches it firmly. Not every row has a clone size; where given, it reads once, few, many or a size class.

V	D	J	size	DNA	CDR3
TRBV5-1	TRBD2	TRBJ2-3	NA	TGCGCCAGTAGAGCGGGGGGGGCCACAGATACGCAGTATTTT	CASRAGGATDTQYF
TRBV5-1	TRBD1	TRBJ1-2	once	TGCGCCAGCAGTTACGACAGGGCTTATGGCTACACCTTC	CASSYDRAYGYTF
TRBV27	TRBD2	TRBJ2-3	NA	TGTGCCAGCAGTTTTCCCGGGGGGGGCCCCGCAGATACGCAGTATTTT	CASSFPGGGPADTQYF
TRBV28	TRBD1	TRBJ2-2	few	TGTGCCAGCAGTTTCTACAGGGGGCCCACCGGGGAGCTGTTTTTT	CASSFYRGPTGELFF
TRBV28	NA	TRBJ2-7	NA	TGTGCCAGCAGTATAAGCCCCGCCTCCTACGAGCAGTACTTC	CASSISPASYEQYF
TRBV18	NA	TRBJ1-1	NA	TGTGCCAGCTTAACTCGGAACACTGAAGCTTTCTTT	CASLTRNTEAFF
TRBV5-1	NA	TRBJ2-3	NA	TGCGCCAGCAGCCACCGGGTCTCGGCGGGCCTTCTAAGCACAGATACGCAGTATTTT	CASSHRVSAGLLSTDTQYF
TRBV11-2	TRBD2	TRBJ2-5	few	TGTGCCAGCAGCCCCTACACTAGCGGAGCACAAGAGACCCAGTACTTC	CASSPYTSGAQETQYF
TRBV9	NA	TRBJ1-3	few	TGTGCCAGCAGCCCTCGGGGGTATGGAAACACCATATATTTT	CASSPRGYGNTIYF
TRBV5-5	TRBD1	TRBJ2-7	NA	TGTGCCAGCAGCTCCCACAGGGGCGGGCTCTACGAGCAGTACTTC	CASSSHRGGLYEQYF
TRBV5-4	NA	TRBJ2-7	NA	TGTGCCAGCAGGGGGAGGGGGGACGAGCAGTACTTC	CASRGRGDEQYF
TRBV4-2	TRBD1	TRBJ1-4	NA	TGTGCCAGCAGCCAAACAGGGGCCGGAACTAATGAAAAACTGTTTTTT	CASSQTGAGTNEKLFF
TRBV6-1	TRBD1	TRBJ1-4	NA	TGTGCCAGCAGACAGGGGGCTCCTAATGAAAAACTGTTTTTT	CASRQGAPNEKLFF
TRBV25-1	TRBD1	TRBJ1-4	few	TGTGCCAGCAGTGTCTCCCCGGGACAGGGGGCCGGAGGGGAAAAACTGTTTTTT	CASSVSPGQGAGGEKLFF
TRBV10-2	TRBD1	TRBJ2-4	NA	TGCGCCAGCAGTGGCCAGGGGGCAGAAAACATTCAGTACTTC	CASSGQGAENIQYF
TRBV7-9	NA	TRBJ1-1	once	TGTGCCAGCCGGGTTCACCCTGATAACACTGAAGCTTTCTTT	CASRVHPDNTEAFF
TRBV28	NA	TRBJ2-1	NA	TGTGCCAGCAGTTTTGGTTCCTATCCCTCCTACAATGAGCAGTTCTTC	CASSFGSYPSYNEQFF
TRBV7-9	NA	TRBJ2-6	NA	TGTGCCAGCAGCTGGACAGCTGGGGCCAACGTCCTGACTTTC	CASSWTAGANVLTF
TRBV29-1	TRBD2	TRBJ2-7	NA	TGCAGCGCGGGAGGCCAGGGCTACGAGCAGTACTTC	CSAGGQGYEQYF
TRBV7-2	TRBD2	TRBJ2-1	NA	TGTGCCAGCAGCTTGACTAGCGGGGGAGGGTTGGGCAATGAGCAGTTCTTC	CASSLTSGGGLGNEQFF
TRBV10-2	TRBD2	TRBJ2-1	NA	TGCGCCAGCAGCCGGAGCGGGGGTTCCCTGGGGGAGCAGTTCTTC	CASSRSGGSLGEQFF
TRBV4-3	NA	TRBJ2-4	NA	TGCGCCAGCAGCCAAGATCTGGGCCTAGCCAAAAACATTCAGTACTTC	CASSQDLGLAKNIQYF
TRBV7-9	NA	TRBJ1-3	NA	TGTGCCAGCAGCTACGGACAGAACTCTGGAAACACCATATATTTT	CASSYGQNSGNTIYF
TRBV2	TRBD1	TRBJ2-5	NA	TGTGCCAGCAGGGGACAGGGGCAAGAGACCCAGTACTTC	CASRGQGQETQYF
TRBV11-3	TRBD2	TRBJ2-7	NA	TGTGCCAGCAGCTTAGATATCGTTGGGCTAGCGGGGAGCTACGAGCAGTACTTC	CASSLDIVGLAGSYEQYF
TRBV5-1	NA	TRBJ1-2	NA	TGCGCCAGCAGCTTGGGGGGGCAGAACTATGGCTACACCTTC	CASSLGGQNYGYTF
TRBV4-2	NA	TRBJ1-1	NA	TGTGCCAGCAGCCTGGGCGGGGAGGGTGGCACTGAAGCTTTCTTT	CASSLGGEGGTEAFF
TRBV14	NA	TRBJ2-7	NA	TGTGCCAGCAGCCGAGGATGGGTCGAGCAGTACTTC	CASSRGWVEQYF
TRBV9	NA	TRBJ2-3	once	TGTGCCAGCAGCGTAGGTCCTCCACTAGCCGGGCAAGATACGCAGTATTTT	CASSVGPPLAGQDTQYF
TRBV11-2	TRBD2	TRBJ2-5	once	TGTGCCAGCAGCTTAGTTAGCGGGGGGCCTCAGTACTTC	CASSLVSGGPQYF
TRBV7-3	NA	TRBJ2-2	NA	TGTGCCAGCAGCTTAGTGGCCTCAACCGGGGAGCTGTTTTTT	CASSLVASTGELFF
TRBV7-9	NA	TRBJ2-7	NA	TGTGCCAGCAGCTTTAAACGAGAGGACGAGCAGTACTTC	CASSFKREDEQYF
TRBV5-1	TRBD2	TRBJ2-7	NA	TGCGCCAGCAGTCGGGAGGCTCCCCTCCACGAGCAGTACTTC	CASSREAPLHEQYF
TRBV7-8	TRBD2	TRBJ2-5	NA	TGTGCCAGCAGCTCTCGCTCGGCGGGAGCTGGGGAGACCCAGTACTTC	CASSSRSAGAGETQYF
TRBV19	TRBD2	TRBJ2-2	NA	TGTGCCAGTAGCCCCCGGGGGAGGGGTTGGGACACCGGGGAGCTGTTTTTT	CASSPRGRGWDTGELFF
TRBV10-3	NA	TRBJ1-2	NA	TGTGCCATCAGTGAACAGGCTAACTATGGCTACACCTTC	CAISEQANYGYTF